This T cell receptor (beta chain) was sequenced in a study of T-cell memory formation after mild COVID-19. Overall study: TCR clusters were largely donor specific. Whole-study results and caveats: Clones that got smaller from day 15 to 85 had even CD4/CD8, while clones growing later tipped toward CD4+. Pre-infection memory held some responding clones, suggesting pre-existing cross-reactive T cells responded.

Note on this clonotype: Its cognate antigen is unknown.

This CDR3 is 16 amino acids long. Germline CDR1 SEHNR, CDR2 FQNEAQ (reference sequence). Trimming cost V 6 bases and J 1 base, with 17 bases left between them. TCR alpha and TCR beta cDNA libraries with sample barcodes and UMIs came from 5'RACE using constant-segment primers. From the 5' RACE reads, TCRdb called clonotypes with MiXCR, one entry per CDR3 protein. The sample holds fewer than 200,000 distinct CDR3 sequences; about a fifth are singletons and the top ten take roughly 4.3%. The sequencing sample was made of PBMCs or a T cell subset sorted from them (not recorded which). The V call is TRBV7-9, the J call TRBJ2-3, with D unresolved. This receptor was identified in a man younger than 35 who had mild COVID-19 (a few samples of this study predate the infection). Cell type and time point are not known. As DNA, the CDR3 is TGTGCCAGCAGTCCCCGTGGCGGCCCCGGCACAGATACGCAGTATTTT. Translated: CASSPRGGPGTDTQYF. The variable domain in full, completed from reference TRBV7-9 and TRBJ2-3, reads DTGVSQNPRHKITKRGQNVTFRCDPISEHNRLYWYRQTLGQGPEFLTYFQNEAQLEKSRLLSDRFSAERPKGSFSTLEIQRTEQGDSAMYLCASSPRGGPGTDTQYFGPGTRLTVL.